This T cell receptor (beta chain) emerged from a study of T cells in Graves' hyperthyroidism and ophthalmopathy. Study-wide results and limits: Blood also showed most of the thyroid clonotypes that were expanded above 0.001.

This clonotype was counted between two and nine times. Its antigen is still unknown. J gave up 6 bases and V 7 bases, and 5 bases lay outside the gene matches. Germline V gene sequence: CDR1 SQVTM, CDR2 ANQGSEA. The CDR3 has 13 residues. Using RNA transcripts as the source, TCR beta CDR3 regions were amplified. First-round RT-PCR targeting the TCR CDR3 was performed with the HTBI primer set. MiXCR, run by TCRdb on the multiplex PCR reads, gives a single entry per CDR3 protein. The sample shows some 760,000 distinct CDR3 sequences, 14% of them seen only once. The source of the PBMCs was roughly 10 ml of fresh peripheral blood.

This receptor was identified in a woman under 30 with Graves' hyperthyroidism. The chain carries TRBV29-1 and TRBJ1-4, with TRBD1 matching 10 bases. The sequencing sample was made of blood. The CDR3, as DNA: TGCAGCGGCCGGGACAGGGGTTATGAAAAACTGTTTTTT. Amino acid sequence: CSGRDRGYEKLFF.